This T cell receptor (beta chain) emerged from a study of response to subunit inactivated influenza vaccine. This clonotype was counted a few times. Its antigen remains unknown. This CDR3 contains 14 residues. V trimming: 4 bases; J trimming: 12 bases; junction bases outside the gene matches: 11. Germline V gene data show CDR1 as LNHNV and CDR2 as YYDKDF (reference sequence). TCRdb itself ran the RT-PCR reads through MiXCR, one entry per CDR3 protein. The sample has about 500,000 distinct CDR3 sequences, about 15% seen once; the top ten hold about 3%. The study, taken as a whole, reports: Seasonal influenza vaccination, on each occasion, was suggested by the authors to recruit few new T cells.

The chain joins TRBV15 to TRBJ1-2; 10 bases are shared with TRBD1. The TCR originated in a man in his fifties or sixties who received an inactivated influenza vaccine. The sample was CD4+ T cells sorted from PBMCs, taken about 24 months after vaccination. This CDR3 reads CATSNGQGGLYDTF. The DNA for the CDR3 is TGTGCCACCAGCAATGGACAGGGGGGGCTATATGACACCTTC.